One sample yielded the 20 T cell receptor beta chains listed below, sequenced in a study of identical twins. Each CDR3 protein gets one entry after TCRdb re-called the 5' RACE reads with MiXCR. The sample records about 720,000 distinct CDR3 sequences, around a sixth being singletons. These data were likewise used in another study, on T cells expressing NK-cell markers.

The sequenced material came from PBMCs. All receptors derive from a woman under 30 in good health.

Regarding this clonotype: As the CDR3 is not closed by the conserved phenylalanine or tryptophan, this likely results from a read error. It is unclear where the CDR3 begins or ends on the DNA, so no DNA is shown, and the CDR3 is as TCRdb lists it. CDR3 in amino acids: CATSLSGTRI. The chain couples TRBV24-1 to TRBJ2-1; the DNA was not compared with TRBD1, the D call given in the table. From its first to its last residue, the CDR3 has 10 amino acids. Germline V gene sequence: CDR1 KGHDR, CDR2 SFDVKD.

Only a few counts were recorded for this clonotype. The rearrangement joins TRBV29-1 to TRBJ2-2, with D possibly being TRBD1 (6 bases). The germline CDR1 and CDR2 sequences are SQVTM and ANQGSEA. Trimming cost V 6 bases and J 6 bases, with 14 bases left between them. The length of the CDR3 is 13 residues. CDR3 sequence (DNA): TGCAGCGTGGCACAGGGCATCCCCGGGGAGCTGTTTTTT. Its protein product is CSVAQGIPGELFF.

The chain carries TRBV5-1 and TRBJ2-5, with TRBD2 identical over 8 bases. Germline CDR1 SGHRS, CDR2 YFSETQ. V was clipped by 5 bases and J by 4 bases; unmatched bases: 7. The CDR3 has 14 amino acids. The CDR3 region is CASRLGGGPETQYF. CDR3 DNA sequence: TGCGCCAGCAGGCTCGGGGGGGGCCCAGAGACCCAGTACTTC.

This sequence joins TRBV15 and TRBJ2-1, with 9 bases matching TRBD2. This CDR3 has 16 residues. CDR1 is LNHNV, CDR2 YYDKDF, per germline (reference sequence). V dropped 1 base and J dropped 8; count of bases not matched to a gene: 9. The CDR3 region has the DNA TGTGCCACCAGCAGAGGATGGGGACTAGCTGTCGATGAGCAGTTCTTC. Its translation: CATSRGWGLAVDEQFF.

The chain links TRBV12-3 or TRBV12-4 to TRBJ2-7; the D gene is possibly TRBD2 (6 bases). This CDR3 region has 12 residues. Trimming stripped 9 bases from V and 7 bases from J, with 16 bases between. The CDR3 spells CASRRDQREQYF. In DNA form, the CDR3 reads TGTGCCAGTCGGAGGGACCAGAGGGAGCAGTACTTC.

This clonotype was detected a few times. The chain links TRBV11-2 to TRBJ2-1; 7 bases map to TRBD2. Trimming removed 3 bases from V and 3 bases from J; junction bases left unmatched: 5. CDR1 is SGHAT and CDR2 is FQNNGV in the germline V gene. The CDR3 runs 15 residues. CDR3 loop: CASSFQRGIYNEQFF. CDR3 DNA: TGTGCCAGCAGCTTCCAGCGGGGTATCTACAATGAGCAGTTCTTC.

This clonotype was counted only a few times. The rearrangement links TRBV5-1 to TRBJ1-1, with D uncertain. The CDR3 extends over 14 amino acids. Germline values: CDR1 SGHRS, CDR2 YFSETQ. The V end was cut by 4 bases, the J end by 1 base, with 11 bases between. DNA of the CDR3: TGCGCCAGCAGCCTGGGGAATCGGAACACTGAAGCTTTCTTT. Translation: CASSLGNRNTEAFF.

The rearrangement joins TRBV11-2 to TRBJ2-1; 9 nucleotides agree with TRBD2. Germline loops: CDR1 SGHAT, CDR2 FQNNGV. Losses at the gene ends were 4 bases for V and 9 bases for J; bases not matched to a gene: 7. This CDR3 comprises 14 residues. The CDR3 region is CASSSGGRGLEQFF. The CDR3 coding sequence is TGTGCCAGCAGCTCAGGCGGGAGGGGGCTTGAGCAGTTCTTC. Supplemented by reference TRBV11-2 and TRBJ2-1, the full variable domain reads EAGVAQSPRYKIIEKRQSVAFWCNPISGHATLYWYQQILGQGPKLLIQFQNNGVVDDSQLPKDRFSAERLKGVDSTLKIQPAKLEDSAVYLCASSSGGRGLEQFFGPGTRLTVL.

This clonotype was observed at least ten times. At one end, the junction sequence differs from germline, possibly due to a read error. V and J are TRBV5-1 and TRBJ1-1; tentative D call: TRBD1 (5 bases). The germline gives CDR1 SGHRS, CDR2 YFSETQ. This CDR3 region has 13 residues. The CDR3 sequence: CASSLERGTEAFF. The CDR3 DNA reads as TGTGCCAGCAGTCTGGAGAGGGGCACTGAAGCTTTCTTT.

The chain combines TRBV12-3 or TRBV12-4 with TRBJ2-5; 7 nucleotides agree with TRBD1. V dropped 3 bases and J dropped 0; count of bases not matched to a gene: 4. This CDR3 comprises 15 residues. The CDR3 DNA follows: TGTGCCAGCAGTTTCCTGGACAGGAACCAAGAGACCCAGTACTTC. Translating gives CASSFLDRNQETQYF.

This clonotype was seen only a few times. The genes are TRBV20-1 and TRBJ1-6; 7 nucleotides agree with TRBD1. CDR1 is DFQATT, CDR2 SNEGSKA, per germline (reference sequence). V was pared by 1 base and J by 7 bases, with 7 bases of the junction left unmatched. This CDR3 comprises 15 residues. The CDR3 DNA reads TGCAGTGCTAGAGCTCCGGGACAGCCAAATTCACCCCTCCACTTT. It encodes CSARAPGQPNSPLHF.

This clonotype was detected ten times or more. The genes are TRBV20-1 and TRBJ1-4; D ambiguous. Trimming pared 0 bases from V and 5 bases from J, leaving 10 bases between. CDR1 is DFQATT, CDR2 SNEGSKA, per germline (reference sequence). This CDR3 spans 14 amino acids. CDR3 amino acids: CSARDQGRNEKLFF. CDR3 nucleotides: TGCAGTGCTAGAGATCAAGGGCGGAATGAAAAACTGTTTTTT.

The chain is built from TRBV20-1 and TRBJ2-2, with D uncertain. The V and J ends lost 4 bases and 0 bases respectively, with 6 bases between them. In germline, CDR1 is DFQATT, CDR2 SNEGSKA (reference sequence). The CDR3 is 13 amino acids. DNA of the CDR3: TGCAGTGCTACCCCCCCGAACACCGGGGAGCTGTTTTTT. Its protein is CSATPPNTGELFF.

This chain connects TRBV27 to TRBJ2-7; D remains unclear. CDR1 is MNHEY, CDR2 SMNVEV, per germline (reference sequence). This CDR3 contains 14 residues. The V and J ends lost 6 bases and 1 base respectively, with 13 bases between them. DNA of the CDR3: TGTGCCAGCAGCCGGACCGACCGTTCCTACGAGCAGTACTTC. Translating gives CASSRTDRSYEQYF.

On this clonotype: It is likely a read error, because the conserved phenylalanine at the end of the CDR3 is missing. The chain is built from TRBV5-1 and TRBJ2-1; TRBD2 matches 10 bases. V trimming: 0 bases; J trimming: 8 bases; junction bases outside the gene matches: 5. Looked up from germline, CDR1 is SGHRS and CDR2 is YFSETQ. The CDR3 has 15 amino acids. The DNA for the CDR3 is TGCGCCAGCAGCTTGGTACTAGCGGGAAAAGATGAGCAGTTCTAC. It is translated as CASSLVLAGKDEQFY.

V and J are TRBV20-1 and TRBJ1-1; D call uncertain. Germline CDR1 DFQATT, CDR2 SNEGSKA (reference sequence). V gave up 3 bases and J gave up 0 bases, with 14 bases separating them. The CDR3 loop spans 15 amino acids. The CDR3 region is CSASSPGTMNTEAFF. CDR3 nucleotide sequence: TGCAGTGCTAGTAGTCCAGGTACCATGAACACTGAAGCTTTCTTT.

Only a few counts were recorded for this clonotype. The chain uses TRBV27 and TRBJ2-7; TRBD1 matches 9 bases. Germline V gives CDR1 MNHEY, CDR2 SMNVEV (reference sequence). The CDR3 sequence is 15 residues long. V lost 6 bases to trimming and J lost 5 bases; unmatched junction nucleotides: 11. CDR3 sequence (DNA): TGTGCCAGCAGCGTAGGAGACAGGGGGGCTAACGAGCAGTACTTC. Protein sequence: CASSVGDRGANEQYF.

CDR3 region: CASSNPGAGSYNEQFF. The CDR3 nucleotides are TGTGCCAGCAGCAACCCGGGGGCGGGCTCCTACAATGAGCAGTTCTTC. The rearrangement uses TRBV11-2 and TRBJ2-1; D assignment may be TRBD1 or TRBD2 (6 bases each). With 5 bases removed from V and 0 bases from J, the gap between germline ends came to 14 bases. CDR3 length: 16 amino acids. CDR1 is SGHAT, CDR2 FQNNGV, per germline.

This clonotype was seen only a few times. The chain couples TRBV12-3 or TRBV12-4 to TRBJ2-2, with a tentative D call TRBD1 (5 bases). V lost 2 bases, J lost 3 bases, and 13 bases lay in between. This CDR3 has 16 amino acids. CDR3 residues: CASSLIRVADTGELFF. In DNA form, the CDR3 reads TGTGCCAGCAGTTTAATCAGGGTAGCTGACACCGGGGAGCTGTTTTTT.

V and J are TRBV20-1 and TRBJ2-3; 10 nucleotides agree with TRBD2. Germline V gives CDR1 DFQATT, CDR2 SNEGSKA (reference sequence). The CDR3 is 19 residues long. V was pared by 3 bases and J by 0 bases, with 15 bases of the junction left unmatched. The CDR3: CSARAELAGNSPSTDTQYF. CDR3 coding DNA: TGCAGTGCTAGGGCTGAACTAGCGGGGAATTCCCCTAGCACAGATACGCAGTATTTT.